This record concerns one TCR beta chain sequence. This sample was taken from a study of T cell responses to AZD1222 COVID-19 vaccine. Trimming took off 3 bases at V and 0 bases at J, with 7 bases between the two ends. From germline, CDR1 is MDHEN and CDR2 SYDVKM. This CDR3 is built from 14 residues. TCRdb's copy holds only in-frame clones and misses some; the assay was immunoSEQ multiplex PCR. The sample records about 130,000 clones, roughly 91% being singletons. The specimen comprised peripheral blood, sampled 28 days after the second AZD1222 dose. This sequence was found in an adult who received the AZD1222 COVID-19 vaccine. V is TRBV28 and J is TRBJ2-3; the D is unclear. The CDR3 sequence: CASSFRLSTDTQYF. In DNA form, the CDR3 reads TGTGCCAGCAGTTTCAGGCTCAGCACAGATACGCAGTATTTT.